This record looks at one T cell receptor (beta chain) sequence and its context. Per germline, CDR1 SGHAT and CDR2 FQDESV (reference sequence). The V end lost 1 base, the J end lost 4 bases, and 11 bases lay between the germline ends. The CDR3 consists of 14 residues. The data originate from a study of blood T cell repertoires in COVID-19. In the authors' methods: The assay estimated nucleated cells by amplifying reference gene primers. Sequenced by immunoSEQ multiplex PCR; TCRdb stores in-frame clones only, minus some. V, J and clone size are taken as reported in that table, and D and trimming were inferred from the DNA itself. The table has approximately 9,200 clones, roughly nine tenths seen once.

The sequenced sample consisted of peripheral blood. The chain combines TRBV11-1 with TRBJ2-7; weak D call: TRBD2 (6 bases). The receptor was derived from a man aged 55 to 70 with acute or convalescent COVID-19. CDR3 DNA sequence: TGTGCCAGCAGCTTAGACGGGAGTGATTACGAGCAGTACTTC. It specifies CASSLDGSDYEQYF. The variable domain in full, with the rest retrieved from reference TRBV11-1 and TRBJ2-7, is EAEVAQSPRYKITEKSQAVAFWCDPISGHATLYWYRQILGQGPELLVQFQDESVVDDSQLPKDRFSAERLKGVDSTLKIQPAELGDSAMYLCASSLDGSDYEQYFGPGTRLTVT.